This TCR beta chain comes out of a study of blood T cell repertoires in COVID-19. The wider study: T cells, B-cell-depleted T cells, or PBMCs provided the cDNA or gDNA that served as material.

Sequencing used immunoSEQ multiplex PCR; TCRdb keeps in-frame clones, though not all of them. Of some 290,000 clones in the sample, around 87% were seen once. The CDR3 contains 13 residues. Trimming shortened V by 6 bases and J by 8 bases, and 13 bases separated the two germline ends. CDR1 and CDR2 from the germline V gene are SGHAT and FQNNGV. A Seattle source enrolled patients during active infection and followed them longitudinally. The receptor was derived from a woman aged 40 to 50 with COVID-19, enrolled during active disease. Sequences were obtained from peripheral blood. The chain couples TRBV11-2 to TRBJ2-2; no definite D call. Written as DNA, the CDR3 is TGTGCCAGCAGTTTATATTCGGAGGGGGAGCTGTTTTTT. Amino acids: CASSLYSEGELFF.